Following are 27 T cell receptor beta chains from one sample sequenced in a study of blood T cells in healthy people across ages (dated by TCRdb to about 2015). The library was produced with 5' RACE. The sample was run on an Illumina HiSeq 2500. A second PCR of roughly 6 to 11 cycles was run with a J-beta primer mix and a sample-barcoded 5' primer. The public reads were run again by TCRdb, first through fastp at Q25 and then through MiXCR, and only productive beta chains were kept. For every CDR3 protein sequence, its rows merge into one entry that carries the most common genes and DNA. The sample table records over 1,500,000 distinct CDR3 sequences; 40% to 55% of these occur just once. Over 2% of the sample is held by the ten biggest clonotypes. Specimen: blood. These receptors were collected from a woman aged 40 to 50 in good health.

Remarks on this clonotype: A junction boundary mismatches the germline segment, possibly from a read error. The CDR3 loop reads CAITQSRGVGTEAFF. CDR3 bases: TGCGCCATCACTCAGTCGCGGGGGGTAGGCACTGAAGCTTTCTTT. V is TRBV10-3 and J is TRBJ1-1; D perhaps matches TRBD1 (5 bases). The CDR3 has 15 residues. Germline CDR1 and CDR2: ENHRY and SYGVKD.

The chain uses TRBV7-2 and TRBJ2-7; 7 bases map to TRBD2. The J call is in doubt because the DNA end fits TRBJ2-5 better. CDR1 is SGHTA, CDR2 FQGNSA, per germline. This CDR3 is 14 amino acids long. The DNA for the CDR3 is TGTGCCAGCAGCCCCCGACTAGCAACAGAGACCCAGTACTTC. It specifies CASSPRLATETQYF.

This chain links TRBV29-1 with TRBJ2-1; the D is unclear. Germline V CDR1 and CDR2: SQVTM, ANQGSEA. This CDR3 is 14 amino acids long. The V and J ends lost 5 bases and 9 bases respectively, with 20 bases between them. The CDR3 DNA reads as TGCAGCGTTAAGAGTAGGAGCCCTCCCATTGAGCAGTTCTTC. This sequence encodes CSVKSRSPPIEQFF.

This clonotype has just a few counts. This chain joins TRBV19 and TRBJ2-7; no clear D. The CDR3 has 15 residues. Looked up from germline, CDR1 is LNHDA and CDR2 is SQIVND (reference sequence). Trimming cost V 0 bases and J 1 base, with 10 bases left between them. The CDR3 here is CASSIDPDPSYEQYF. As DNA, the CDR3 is TGTGCCAGTAGTATAGATCCGGACCCTTCCTACGAGCAGTACTTC.

CDR3 bases: TGTGCCACCAGCAGTGTTGACAGGGGACCCATGTACGAGCAGTACTTC. As protein: CATSSVDRGPMYEQYF. The chain employs TRBV15 and TRBJ2-4; 8 bases fit TRBD1. The DNA end favors TRBJ2-7, so the J call may be wrong. CDR1 is LNHNV and CDR2 is YYDKDF in the germline V gene (reference sequence). The CDR3 length is 16 residues.

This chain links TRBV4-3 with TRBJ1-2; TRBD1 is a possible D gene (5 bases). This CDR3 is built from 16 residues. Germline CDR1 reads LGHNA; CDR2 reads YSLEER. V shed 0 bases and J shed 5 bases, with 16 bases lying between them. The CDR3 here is CASSQDAVGQGYGYTF. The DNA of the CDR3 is TGCGCCAGCAGCCAAGATGCGGTAGGGCAGGGATATGGCTACACCTTC.

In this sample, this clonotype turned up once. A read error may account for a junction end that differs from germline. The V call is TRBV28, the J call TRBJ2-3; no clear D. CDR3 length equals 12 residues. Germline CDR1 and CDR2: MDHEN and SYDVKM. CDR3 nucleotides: TGTGCCAGCAGTCCCGGTGTTATTACGCGGTATTTT. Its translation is CASSPGVITRYF.

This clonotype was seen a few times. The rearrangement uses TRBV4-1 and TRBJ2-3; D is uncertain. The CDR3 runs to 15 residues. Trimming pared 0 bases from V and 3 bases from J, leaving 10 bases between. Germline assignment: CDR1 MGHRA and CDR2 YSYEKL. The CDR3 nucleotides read TGCGCCAGCAGCCAAGAAAGATCGGAGACAGATACGCAGTATTTT. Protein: CASSQERSETDTQYF.

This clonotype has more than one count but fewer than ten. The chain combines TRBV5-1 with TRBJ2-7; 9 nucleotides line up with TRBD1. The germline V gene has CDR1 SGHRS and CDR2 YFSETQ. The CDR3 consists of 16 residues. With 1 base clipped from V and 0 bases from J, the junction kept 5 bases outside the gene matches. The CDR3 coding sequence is TGCGCCAGCAGCTTGAAAACAGGGGGCGCCTCCTACGAGCAGTACTTC. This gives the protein CASSLKTGGASYEQYF.

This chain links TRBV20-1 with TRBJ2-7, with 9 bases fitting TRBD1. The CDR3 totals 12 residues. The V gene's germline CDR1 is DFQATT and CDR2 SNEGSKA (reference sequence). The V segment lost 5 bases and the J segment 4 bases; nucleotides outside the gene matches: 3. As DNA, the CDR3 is TGCAGTGCTGGCGGACAGGGGTACGAGCAGTACTTC. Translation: CSAGGQGYEQYF.

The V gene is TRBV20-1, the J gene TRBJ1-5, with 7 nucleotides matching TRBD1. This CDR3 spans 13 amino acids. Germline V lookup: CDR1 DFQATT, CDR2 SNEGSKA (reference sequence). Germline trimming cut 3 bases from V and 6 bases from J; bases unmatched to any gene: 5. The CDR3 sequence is CSASQGEAQPQHF. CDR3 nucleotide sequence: TGCAGTGCTAGTCAGGGGGAAGCTCAGCCCCAGCATTTT.

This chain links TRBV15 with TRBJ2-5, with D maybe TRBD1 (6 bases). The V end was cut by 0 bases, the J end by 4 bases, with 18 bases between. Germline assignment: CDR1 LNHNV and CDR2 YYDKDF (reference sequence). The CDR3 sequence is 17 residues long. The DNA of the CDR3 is TGTGCCACCAGCAGAGAAGTGGATTGGGGGCTAGGAGAGACCCAGTACTTC. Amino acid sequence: CATSREVDWGLGETQYF. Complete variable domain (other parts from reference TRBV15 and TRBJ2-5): DAMVIQNPRYQVTQFGKPVTLSCSQTLNHNVMYWYQQKSSQAPKLLFHYYDKDFNNEADTPDNFQSRRPNTSFCFLDIRSPGLGDTAMYLCATSREVDWGLGETQYFGPGTRLLVL.

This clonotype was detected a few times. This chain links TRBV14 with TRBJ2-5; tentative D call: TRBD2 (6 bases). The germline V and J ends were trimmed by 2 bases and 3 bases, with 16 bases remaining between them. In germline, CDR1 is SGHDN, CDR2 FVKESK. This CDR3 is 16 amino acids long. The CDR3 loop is CASSQPLTSREETQYF. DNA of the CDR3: TGTGCCAGCAGCCAACCTCTGACTAGTCGTGAAGAGACCCAGTACTTC. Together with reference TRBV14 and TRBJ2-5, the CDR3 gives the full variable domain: EAGVTQFPSHSVIEKGQTVTLRCDPISGHDNLYWYRRVMGKEIKFLLHFVKESKQDESGMPNNRFLAERTGGTYSTLKVQPAELEDSGVYFCASSQPLTSREETQYFGPGTRLLVL.

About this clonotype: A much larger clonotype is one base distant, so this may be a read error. The CDR3 spells CASIEQGRETQYF. The CDR3 DNA reads as TGTGCCAGCATCGAACAGGGGCGAGAGACCCAGTACTTC. The chain has TRBV28 and TRBJ2-5; 7 nucleotides align to TRBD1. Germline CDR1 MDHEN, CDR2 SYDVKM. The CDR3 loop spans 13 amino acids. Losses at the gene ends were 7 bases for V and 4 bases for J; bases not matched to a gene: 6.

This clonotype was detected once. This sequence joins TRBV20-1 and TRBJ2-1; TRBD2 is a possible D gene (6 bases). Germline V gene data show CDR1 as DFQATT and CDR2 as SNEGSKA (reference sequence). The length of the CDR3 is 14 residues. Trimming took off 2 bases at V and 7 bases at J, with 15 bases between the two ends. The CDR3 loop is CSARSRGLMNEQFF. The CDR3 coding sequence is TGCAGTGCTAGATCGCGGGGCTTAATGAATGAGCAGTTCTTC.

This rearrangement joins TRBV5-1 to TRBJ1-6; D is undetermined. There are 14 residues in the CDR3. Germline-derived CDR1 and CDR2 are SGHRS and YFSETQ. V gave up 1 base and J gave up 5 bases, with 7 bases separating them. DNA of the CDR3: TGCGCCAGCAGCTTGTTCGCGGATAATTCACCCCTCCACTTT. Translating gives CASSLFADNSPLHF.

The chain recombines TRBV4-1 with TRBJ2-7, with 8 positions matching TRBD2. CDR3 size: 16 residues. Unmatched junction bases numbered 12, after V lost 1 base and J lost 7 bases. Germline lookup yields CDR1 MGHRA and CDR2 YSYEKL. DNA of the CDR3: TGCGCCAGCAGCCAAGCGGAAACGGGGGGGCCTTATGAGCAGTACTTC. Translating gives CASSQAETGGPYEQYF.

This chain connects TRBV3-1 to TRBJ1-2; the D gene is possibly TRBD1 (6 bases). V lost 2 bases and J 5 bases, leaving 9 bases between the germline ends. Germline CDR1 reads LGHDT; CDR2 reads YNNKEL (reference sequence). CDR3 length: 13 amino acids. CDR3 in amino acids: CASSQYTGYGYTF. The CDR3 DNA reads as TGTGCCAGCAGCCAATACACAGGGTATGGCTACACCTTC.

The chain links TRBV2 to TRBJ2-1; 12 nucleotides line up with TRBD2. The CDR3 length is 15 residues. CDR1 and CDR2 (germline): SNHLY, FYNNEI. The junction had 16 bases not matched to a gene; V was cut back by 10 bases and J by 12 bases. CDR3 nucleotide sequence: TGTGCCACAACGCGGACTAGCGGGGATCACCCATGGCAGTTCTTC. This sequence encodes CATTRTSGDHPWQFF.

The CDR3 loop reads CAISEQAGYNEQFF. DNA for the CDR3: TGTGCCATCAGTGAACAGGCGGGGTACAATGAGCAGTTCTTC. The V gene is TRBV10-3, the J gene TRBJ2-1; D possibly corresponds to TRBD2 (6 bases). This CDR3 is 14 amino acids long. The germline V gene has CDR1 ENHRY and CDR2 SYGVKD. Trimming shortened V by 3 bases and J by 4 bases, and 10 bases separated the two germline ends.

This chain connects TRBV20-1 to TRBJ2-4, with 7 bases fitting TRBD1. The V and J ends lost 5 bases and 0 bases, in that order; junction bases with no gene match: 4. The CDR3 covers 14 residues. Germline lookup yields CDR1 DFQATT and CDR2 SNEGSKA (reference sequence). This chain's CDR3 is CSAWDSIAKNIQYF. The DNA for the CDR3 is TGCAGTGCTTGGGACAGCATAGCCAAAAACATTCAGTACTTC.

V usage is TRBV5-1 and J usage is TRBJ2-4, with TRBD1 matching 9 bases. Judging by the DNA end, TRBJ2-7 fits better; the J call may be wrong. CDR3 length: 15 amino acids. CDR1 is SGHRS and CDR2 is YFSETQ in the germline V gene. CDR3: CASSPGQGEGYEQYF. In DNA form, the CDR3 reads TGCGCCAGCAGCCCGGGACAGGGAGAGGGTTACGAGCAGTACTTC.

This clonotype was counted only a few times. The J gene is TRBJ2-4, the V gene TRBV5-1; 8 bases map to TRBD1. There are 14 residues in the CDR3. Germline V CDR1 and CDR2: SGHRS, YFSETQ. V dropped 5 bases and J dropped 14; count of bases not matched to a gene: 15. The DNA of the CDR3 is TGCGCCAGCAGTAAGACCGGGACAGGAGGTATCAAGTACTTC. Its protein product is CASSKTGTGGIKYF.

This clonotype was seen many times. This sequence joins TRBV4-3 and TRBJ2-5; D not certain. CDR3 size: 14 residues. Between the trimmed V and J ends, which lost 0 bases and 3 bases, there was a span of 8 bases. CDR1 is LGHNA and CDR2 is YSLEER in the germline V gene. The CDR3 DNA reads TGCGCCAGCAGCCAAGAGGTGGCGGAAGAGACCCAGTACTTC. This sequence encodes CASSQEVAEETQYF.

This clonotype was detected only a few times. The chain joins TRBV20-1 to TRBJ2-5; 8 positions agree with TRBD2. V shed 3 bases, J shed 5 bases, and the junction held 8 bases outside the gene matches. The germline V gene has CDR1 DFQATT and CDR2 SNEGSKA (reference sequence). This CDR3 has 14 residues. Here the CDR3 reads CSARGRGASETQYF. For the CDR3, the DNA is TGCAGTGCTAGGGGGCGGGGGGCTTCGGAGACCCAGTACTTC.

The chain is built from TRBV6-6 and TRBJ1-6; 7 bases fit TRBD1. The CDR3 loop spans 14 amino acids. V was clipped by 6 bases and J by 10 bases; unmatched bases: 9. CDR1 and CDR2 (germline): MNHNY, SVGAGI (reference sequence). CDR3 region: CASRNDREASPLHF. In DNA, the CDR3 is TGTGCCAGCAGGAATGACAGGGAAGCCTCACCCCTCCACTTT.

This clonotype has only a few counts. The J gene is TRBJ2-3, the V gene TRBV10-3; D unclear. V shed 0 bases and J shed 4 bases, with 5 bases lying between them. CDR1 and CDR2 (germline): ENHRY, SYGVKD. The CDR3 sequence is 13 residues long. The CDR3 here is CAISESWADTQYF. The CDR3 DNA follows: TGTGCCATCAGTGAGTCGTGGGCAGATACGCAGTATTTT.